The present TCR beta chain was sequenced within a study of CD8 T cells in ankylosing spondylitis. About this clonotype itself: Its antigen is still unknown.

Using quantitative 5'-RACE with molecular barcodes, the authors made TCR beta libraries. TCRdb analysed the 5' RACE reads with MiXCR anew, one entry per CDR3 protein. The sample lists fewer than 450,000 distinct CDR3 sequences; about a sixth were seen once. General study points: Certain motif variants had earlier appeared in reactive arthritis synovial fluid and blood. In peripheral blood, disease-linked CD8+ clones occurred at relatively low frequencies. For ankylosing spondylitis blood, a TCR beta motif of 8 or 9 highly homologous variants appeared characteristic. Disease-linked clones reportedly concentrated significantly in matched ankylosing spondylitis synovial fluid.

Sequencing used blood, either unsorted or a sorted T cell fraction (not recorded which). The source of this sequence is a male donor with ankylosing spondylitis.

CDR3: CASNDRGWTDTQYF. The CDR3 nucleotides are TGTGCCAGCAACGACAGGGGTTGGACAGATACGCAGTATTTT. V and J are TRBV5-5 and TRBJ2-3, with 8 bases that match TRBD1. Germline V gives CDR1 SGHKS, CDR2 YYEKEE (reference sequence). This CDR3 spans 14 amino acids. The V and J ends lost 6 bases and 3 bases, in that order; junction bases with no gene match: 6.